This is a list of T cell receptor beta chains from one sample in a study of a mutant IDH1 vaccine in newly diagnosed glioma. Only in-frame clones appear in the TCRdb table, and some are missing; sequencing was by immunoSEQ multiplex PCR. The sample lists around 76,000 clones, about 85% occurring once. Their specific antigens are unknown. The source was PBMCs, collected from a glioma patient whose treatment included an IDH1 peptide vaccine. These TCRs come from a woman aged 50 to 60 with glioma. Both conserved end residues are part of each CDR3. The order of the fields is clone size, D gene, V gene, J gene, CDR3 length, CDR3 DNA, CDR3 protein. A D gene is named only where the DNA matches it firmly. For some rows the clone size is stated as once, few or many, or as a class when expanded; others skip it.

abundance: NA; d_gene: TRBD1; v_gene: TRBV5-4; j_gene: TRBJ1-1; len: 14; CDR3nt: TGTGCCAGCAGCTCGACAGGGGTAAACACTGAAGCTTTCTTT; CDR3aa: CASSSTGVNTEAFF
abundance: NA; d_gene: TRBD1; v_gene: TRBV6-1; j_gene: TRBJ1-2; len: 15; CDR3nt: TGTGCCAGCAGTGAACAGCCGGGACAGGGGTATGGCTACACCTTC; CDR3aa: CASSEQPGQGYGYTF
abundance: NA; d_gene: TRBD1; v_gene: TRBV4-1; j_gene: TRBJ2-7; len: 15; CDR3nt: TGCGCCAGCAGCCCCCACGGGACAGGAATCTACGAGCAGTACTTC; CDR3aa: CASSPHGTGIYEQYF
abundance: few; d_gene: NA; v_gene: TRBV28; j_gene: TRBJ1-5; len: 15; CDR3nt: TGTGCCAGCACCACTCAGGGACGGGGCAATCAGCCCCAGCATTTT; CDR3aa: CASTTQGRGNQPQHF
abundance: NA; d_gene: TRBD2; v_gene: TRBV6-1; j_gene: TRBJ2-7; len: 15; CDR3nt: TGTGCCAGCAGTGAAGATGCTAGCGGGAGTTACGAGCAGTACTTC; CDR3aa: CASSEDASGSYEQYF
abundance: NA; d_gene: TRBD1; v_gene: TRBV28; j_gene: TRBJ1-6; len: 15; CDR3nt: TGTGCCAGCAGTTCGCAGGGGGCCGGGAAGGAGGCCCTCCACTTT; CDR3aa: CASSSQGAGKEALHF
abundance: NA; d_gene: TRBD1; v_gene: TRBV7-9; j_gene: TRBJ1-5; len: 14; CDR3nt: TGTGCCAGCAGCTGGGCAGGGGGCGATCAGCCCCAGCATTTT; CDR3aa: CASSWAGGDQPQHF
abundance: NA; d_gene: NA; v_gene: TRBV15; j_gene: TRBJ2-1; len: 18; CDR3nt: TGTGCCACCAGCACACCAGGCGGGCTAGAGGGGACCTACAATGAGCAGTTCTTC; CDR3aa: CATSTPGGLEGTYNEQFF
abundance: NA; d_gene: NA; v_gene: TRBV28; j_gene: TRBJ1-5; len: 15; CDR3nt: TGTGCCAGCAGTTTTCAGGATTTGAGCAATCAGCCCCAGCATTTT; CDR3aa: CASSFQDLSNQPQHF
abundance: NA; d_gene: TRBD2; v_gene: TRBV4-1; j_gene: TRBJ2-2; len: 15; CDR3nt: TGCGCCAGCAGACCGACTAGCGGGAGTACCGGGGAGCTGTTTTTT; CDR3aa: CASRPTSGSTGELFF
abundance: NA; d_gene: TRBD1; v_gene: TRBV4-1; j_gene: TRBJ2-7; len: 14; CDR3nt: TGCGCCAGCAGCGAGGGACAGGGGTGGTACGAGCAGTACTTC; CDR3aa: CASSEGQGWYEQYF
abundance: NA; d_gene: NA; v_gene: TRBV7-8; j_gene: TRBJ2-2; len: 15; CDR3nt: TGTGCCAGCAGCCCAGGGAAACTAGCAGTCGGGGAGCTGTTTTTT; CDR3aa: CASSPGKLAVGELFF
abundance: NA; d_gene: NA; v_gene: TRBV28; j_gene: TRBJ2-5; len: 14; CDR3nt: TGTGCCAGCAGTTTAACCGAAGGTTGGGAGACCCAGTACTTC; CDR3aa: CASSLTEGWETQYF
abundance: NA; d_gene: TRBD1; v_gene: TRBV30; j_gene: TRBJ2-7; len: 11; CDR3nt: TGTGCCTCGGGACAGACCTACGAGCAGTACTTC; CDR3aa: CASGQTYEQYF
abundance: NA; d_gene: TRBD1; v_gene: TRBV2; j_gene: TRBJ2-7; len: 14; CDR3nt: TGTGCCAGCACAATACAGGGGACCCCCTACGAGCAGTACTTC; CDR3aa: CASTIQGTPYEQYF
abundance: NA; d_gene: NA; v_gene: TRBV11-2; j_gene: TRBJ1-4; len: 12; CDR3nt: TGTGCCAGCGGTCCTTATCGGGAAAAACTGTTTTTT; CDR3aa: CASGPYREKLFF
abundance: NA; d_gene: NA; v_gene: TRBV13; j_gene: TRBJ2-3; len: 15; CDR3nt: TGTGCCAGCAGCCTATTAGCGGCTTACACAGATACGCAGTATTTT; CDR3aa: CASSLLAAYTDTQYF
abundance: NA; d_gene: NA; v_gene: TRBV10-3; j_gene: TRBJ2-1; len: 15; CDR3nt: TGTGCCATCAGTATCGGCGGGGTCCGTAGGGATGAGCAGTTCTTC; CDR3aa: CAISIGGVRRDEQFF
abundance: NA; d_gene: TRBD1; v_gene: TRBV23-1; j_gene: TRBJ1-4; len: 15; CDR3nt: TGCGCCAGCAGTCAATCGAGGACAGGGCTTGACAAACTGTTTTTT; CDR3aa: CASSQSRTGLDKLFF
abundance: NA; d_gene: TRBD1; v_gene: TRBV9; j_gene: TRBJ2-2; len: 14; CDR3nt: TGTGCCAGCAGCCAGGACAGGGGCACCGGGGAGCTGTTTTTT; CDR3aa: CASSQDRGTGELFF
abundance: NA; d_gene: NA; v_gene: TRBV14; j_gene: TRBJ2-7; len: 17; CDR3nt: TGTGCCAGCAGCCGTGTATATGGGGGTAAGGGTAACTACGAGCAGTACTTC; CDR3aa: CASSRVYGGKGNYEQYF
abundance: NA; d_gene: NA; v_gene: TRBV18; j_gene: TRBJ1-1; len: 14; CDR3nt: TGTGCCAGCTCCCCCGCTCAGGGGAACACTGAAGCTTTCTTT; CDR3aa: CASSPAQGNTEAFF
abundance: NA; d_gene: NA; v_gene: TRBV5-5; j_gene: TRBJ1-5; len: 17; CDR3nt: TGTGCCAGCAGCCCCCGTTTGTGGGGAACGGGGGGTCAGCCCCAGCATTTT; CDR3aa: CASSPRLWGTGGQPQHF
abundance: NA; d_gene: NA; v_gene: TRBV7-6; j_gene: TRBJ2-5; len: 13; CDR3nt: TGTGCCAGCAGCCCCTACCACCAAGAGACCCAGTACTTC; CDR3aa: CASSPYHQETQYF
abundance: NA; d_gene: TRBD1; v_gene: TRBV28; j_gene: TRBJ1-1; len: 16; CDR3nt: TGTGCCAGCAGTTTATGGGGACAGGCTGGGAACACTGAAGCTTTCTTT; CDR3aa: CASSLWGQAGNTEAFF
abundance: once; d_gene: NA; v_gene: TRBV9; j_gene: TRBJ2-7; len: 15; CDR3nt: TGTGCCAGCAGCGCGGGGGCAGGGGCGACCTACGAGCAGTACTTC; CDR3aa: CASSAGAGATYEQYF
abundance: NA; d_gene: NA; v_gene: TRBV19; j_gene: TRBJ2-1; len: 15; CDR3nt: TGTGCCAGTAGTATAGAGGGCCTAGGGCACAATGAGCAGTTCTTC; CDR3aa: CASSIEGLGHNEQFF
abundance: NA; d_gene: NA; v_gene: TRBV5-4; j_gene: TRBJ2-7; len: 13; CDR3nt: TGTGCCAGCAGCTTGCCAACTAGCTACGAGCAGTACTTC; CDR3aa: CASSLPTSYEQYF
abundance: NA; d_gene: NA; v_gene: TRBV5-1; j_gene: TRBJ2-1; len: 14; CDR3nt: TGCGCCAGCAGCTGGGCGGGACGACCGAATGAGCAGTTCTTC; CDR3aa: CASSWAGRPNEQFF
abundance: few; d_gene: NA; v_gene: TRBV5-1; j_gene: TRBJ1-5; len: 16; CDR3nt: TGCGCCAGCAACCTAGATAGGGACGGTAGCAATCAGCCCCAGCATTTT; CDR3aa: CASNLDRDGSNQPQHF
abundance: few; d_gene: NA; v_gene: TRBV5-1; j_gene: TRBJ2-7; len: 14; CDR3nt: TGCGCCAGCAGCTTGGACAGGTCGTCCTACGAGCAGTACTTC; CDR3aa: CASSLDRSSYEQYF
abundance: NA; d_gene: TRBD2; v_gene: TRBV9; j_gene: TRBJ2-2; len: 14; CDR3nt: TGTGCCAGCAGCGTAGTGGCGGGAGTCGGGGAGCTGTTTTTT; CDR3aa: CASSVVAGVGELFF
abundance: NA; d_gene: TRBD2; v_gene: TRBV5-1; j_gene: TRBJ2-1; len: 16; CDR3nt: TGCGCCAGCAGCCCAAGACTAGCGGGAGGAGGGCCTGAGCAGTTCTTC; CDR3aa: CASSPRLAGGGPEQFF
abundance: NA; d_gene: NA; v_gene: TRBV27; j_gene: TRBJ2-7; len: 14; CDR3nt: TGTGCCAGCAGTTTATTACAGGGATTCCACGAGCAGTACTTC; CDR3aa: CASSLLQGFHEQYF
abundance: few; d_gene: NA; v_gene: TRBV28; j_gene: TRBJ1-5; len: 12; CDR3nt: TGTGCCAGCAGTTTATATGCTCGGCCCCAGCATTTT; CDR3aa: CASSLYARPQHF
abundance: NA; d_gene: NA; v_gene: TRBV6-1; j_gene: TRBJ2-5; len: 15; CDR3nt: TGTGCCAGCAGGCCGGGGGCAGGGAGGCAAGAGACCCAGTACTTC; CDR3aa: CASRPGAGRQETQYF
abundance: NA; d_gene: TRBD1; v_gene: TRBV7-6; j_gene: TRBJ2-7; len: 14; CDR3nt: TGTGCCAGCAGCTCAAGACAGGGTGGCTACGAGCAGTACTTC; CDR3aa: CASSSRQGGYEQYF
abundance: NA; d_gene: NA; v_gene: TRBV27; j_gene: TRBJ2-6; len: 17; CDR3nt: TGTGCCAGCAGGCGAGGGGTAGGGGGCTCTGGGGCCAACGTCCTGACTTTC; CDR3aa: CASRRGVGGSGANVLTF
abundance: NA; d_gene: NA; v_gene: TRBV9; j_gene: TRBJ1-4; len: 13; CDR3nt: TGTGCCAGCAACCTTCCAGGGGATGAAAAACTGTTTTTT; CDR3aa: CASNLPGDEKLFF
abundance: NA; d_gene: NA; v_gene: TRBV7-9; j_gene: TRBJ1-1; len: 11; CDR3nt: TGTGCCAGCCAAGGTGGGGGGGAAGCTTTCTTT; CDR3aa: CASQGGGEAFF
abundance: NA; d_gene: NA; v_gene: TRBV5-1; j_gene: TRBJ2-6; len: 14; CDR3nt: TGCGCCAGCTGGCCGACGCCTGGGGCCAACGTCCTGACTTTC; CDR3aa: CASWPTPGANVLTF
abundance: NA; d_gene: NA; v_gene: TRBV27; j_gene: TRBJ1-6; len: 13; CDR3nt: TGTGCCAGCAGTGATCTAATTAATTCACCCCTCCACTTT; CDR3aa: CASSDLINSPLHF
abundance: once; d_gene: TRBD2; v_gene: TRBV27; j_gene: TRBJ2-2; len: 14; CDR3nt: TGTGCCAGCAGGACGGGGCGGGGGACCGGGGAGCTGTTTTTT; CDR3aa: CASRTGRGTGELFF
abundance: NA; d_gene: NA; v_gene: TRBV27; j_gene: TRBJ1-2; len: 13; CDR3nt: TGTGCCAGCAGGCTCGGACAGAGCTATGGCTACACCTTC; CDR3aa: CASRLGQSYGYTF
abundance: NA; d_gene: NA; v_gene: TRBV27; j_gene: TRBJ2-7; len: 14; CDR3nt: TGTGCCAGCAGTCTCCTCGGACAGAGGGATGAGCAGTACTTC; CDR3aa: CASSLLGQRDEQYF